This TCR beta chain comes out of a study of Graves' ophthalmopathy and Graves' hyperthyroidism. At the level of the study: The blood sample was drawn at first diagnosis and before any treatment.

TCR beta CDR3 regions were amplified from RNA transcripts. Second-round multiplex PCR followed a first-round RT-PCR using HTBI primers. A single record per CDR3 protein comes from TCRdb applying MiXCR to the multiplex PCR reads. The table records about 620,000 distinct CDR3 sequences, around a fifth of them present only once. This clonotype was recorded many times. Germline lookup yields CDR1 SEHNR and CDR2 FQNEAQ (reference sequence). The CDR3 runs to 15 residues. J lost 5 bases, V lost 5 bases, and 8 bases had no gene match. This chain joins TRBV7-9 and TRBJ2-7; 11 nucleotides match TRBD1. Sequences were obtained from peripheral blood. The sequence came from a woman between 18 and 29 years old with stable Graves' hyperthyroidism. Some clones in this sample may be carry-over from other donors' samples. The CDR3 nucleotides read TGTGCCAGCAGCCCTGGACAGGGGGCTAGGAACGAGCAGTACTTC. It encodes CASSPGQGARNEQYF.